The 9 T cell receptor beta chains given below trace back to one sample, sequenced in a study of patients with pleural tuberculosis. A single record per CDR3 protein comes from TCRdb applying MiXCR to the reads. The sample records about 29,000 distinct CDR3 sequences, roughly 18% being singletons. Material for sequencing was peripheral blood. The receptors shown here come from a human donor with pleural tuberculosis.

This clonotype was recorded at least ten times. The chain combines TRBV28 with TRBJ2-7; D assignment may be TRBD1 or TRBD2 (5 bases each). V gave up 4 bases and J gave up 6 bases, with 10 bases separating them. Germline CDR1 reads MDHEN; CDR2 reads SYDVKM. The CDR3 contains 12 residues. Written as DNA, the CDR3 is TGTGCCAGCAGTTGGGGGAGAAGCGAGCAGTACTTC. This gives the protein CASSWGRSEQYF.

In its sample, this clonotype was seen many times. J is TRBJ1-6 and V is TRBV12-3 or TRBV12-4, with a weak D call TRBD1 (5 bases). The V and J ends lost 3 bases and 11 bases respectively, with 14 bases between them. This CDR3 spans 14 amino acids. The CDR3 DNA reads TGTGCCAGCAGTTTGGGCAGGGACGTGACACCCCTCCACTTT. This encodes CASSLGRDVTPLHF.

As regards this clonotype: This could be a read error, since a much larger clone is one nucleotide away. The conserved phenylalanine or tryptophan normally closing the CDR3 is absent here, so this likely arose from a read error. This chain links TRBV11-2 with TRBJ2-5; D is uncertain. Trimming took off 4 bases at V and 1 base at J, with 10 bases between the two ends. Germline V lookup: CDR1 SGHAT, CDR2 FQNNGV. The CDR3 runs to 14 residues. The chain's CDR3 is CASSSTSTQETQYL. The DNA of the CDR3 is TGTGCCAGCAGCTCTACGAGTACCCAAGAGACCCAGTACCTC.

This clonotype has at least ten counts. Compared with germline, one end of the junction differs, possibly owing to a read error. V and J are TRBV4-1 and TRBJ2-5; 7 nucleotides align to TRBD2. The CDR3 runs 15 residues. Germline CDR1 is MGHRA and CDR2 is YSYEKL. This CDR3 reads CASSPTERDQETQYF. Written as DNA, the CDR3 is TGCGCCAGCAGCCCCACCGAGCGGGACCAAGAAACCCAGTACTTC.

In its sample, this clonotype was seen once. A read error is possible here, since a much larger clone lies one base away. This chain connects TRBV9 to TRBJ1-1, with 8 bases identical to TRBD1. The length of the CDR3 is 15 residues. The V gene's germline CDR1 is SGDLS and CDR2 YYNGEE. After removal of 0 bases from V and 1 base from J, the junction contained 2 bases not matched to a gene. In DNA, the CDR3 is TGTGCCAGCAGCGTAGAGGGACAGGAGAACACTGAAGCTTTCTTT. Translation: CASSVEGQENTEAFF. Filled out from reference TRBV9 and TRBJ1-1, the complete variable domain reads DSGVTQTPKHLITATGQRVTLRCSPRSGDLSVYWYQQSLDQGLQFLIQYYNGEERAKGNILERFSAQQFPDLHSELNLSSLELGDSALYFCASSVEGQENTEAFFGQGTRLTVV.

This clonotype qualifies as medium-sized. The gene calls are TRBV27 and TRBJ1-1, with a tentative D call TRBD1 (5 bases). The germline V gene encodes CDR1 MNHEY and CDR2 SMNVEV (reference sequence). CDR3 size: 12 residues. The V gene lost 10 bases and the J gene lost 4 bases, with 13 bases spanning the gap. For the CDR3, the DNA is TGTGCCACCTTTGGGGGGGTCACTGAAGCTTTCTTT. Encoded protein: CATFGGVTEAFF.

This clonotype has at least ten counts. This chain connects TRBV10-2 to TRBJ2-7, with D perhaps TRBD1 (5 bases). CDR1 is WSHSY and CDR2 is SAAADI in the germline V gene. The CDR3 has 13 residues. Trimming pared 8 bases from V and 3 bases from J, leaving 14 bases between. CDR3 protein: CASEDNLGYEQYF. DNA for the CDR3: TGCGCCAGCGAGGACAATCTGGGCTACGAGCAGTACTTC.

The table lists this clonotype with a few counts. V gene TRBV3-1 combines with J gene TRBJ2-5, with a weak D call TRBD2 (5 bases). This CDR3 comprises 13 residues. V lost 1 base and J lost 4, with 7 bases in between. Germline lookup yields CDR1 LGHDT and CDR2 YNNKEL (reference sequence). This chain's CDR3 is CASSQAAGETQYF. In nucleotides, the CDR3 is TGTGCCAGCAGCCAAGCCGCGGGAGAGACCCAGTACTTC.

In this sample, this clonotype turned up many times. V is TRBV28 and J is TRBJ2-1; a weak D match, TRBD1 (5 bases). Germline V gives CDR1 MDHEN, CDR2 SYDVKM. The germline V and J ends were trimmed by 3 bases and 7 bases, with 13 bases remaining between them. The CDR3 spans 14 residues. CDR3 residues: CASSLQAGMNEQFF. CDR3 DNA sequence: TGTGCCAGCAGTTTGCAGGCAGGGATGAATGAGCAGTTCTTC.